The present T cell receptor beta chain was sequenced within a study of blood T cell repertoires in COVID-19. This CDR3 region has 10 residues. Per germline, CDR1 DFQATT and CDR2 SNEGSKA (reference sequence). V was shortened by 6 bases and J by 5 bases, with 4 bases between the two germline ends. Participants were aged roughly 18 to 90 years, lived in 25 or so US areas, and enrolled virtually. Participants reported their clinical history, and cohort assignment relied on those reports. Only one count was recorded for this clone. Other DNA sequences in the sample encode the same CDR3. The protocol was immunoSEQ multiplex PCR, while the TCRdb copy is restricted to in-frame clones and leaves out a portion. The sample includes 350,000 to 550,000 clones, around 91% of them seen just once.

This TCR came from a man in his thirties or forties who had recovered from COVID-19. The chain is built from TRBV20-1 and TRBJ1-4; D unresolved. The sample taken for sequencing was PBMCs or T cells enriched from blood (not recorded which). CDR3 nucleotide sequence: TGCAGTGCCGTGAATGAAAAACTGTTTTTT. Protein sequence: CSAVNEKLFF.